This TCR beta chain appears in the sequencing data of a study of blood T cell repertoires in COVID-19. This CDR3 is 16 amino acids long. Germline assignment: CDR1 SGHVS and CDR2 FNYEAQ. Trimming pared 1 base from V and 0 bases from J, leaving 13 bases between. TCRdb keeps only in-frame clones here, not all; method: immunoSEQ multiplex PCR. There are hundreds of thousands of clones in the sample; about 87% occur only once, and 0.8% to 1% lies in the top ten. Sequencing was done on a sample of peripheral blood. The chain uses TRBV7-6 and TRBJ2-7; D is ambiguous. This sequence was found in a man aged 18 to 30 with COVID-19, enrolled during active disease. The CDR3 protein is CASSLDNLGSSYEQYF. The CDR3 nucleotides read TGTGCCAGCAGCTTAGATAATCTAGGAAGCTCCTACGAGCAGTACTTC.